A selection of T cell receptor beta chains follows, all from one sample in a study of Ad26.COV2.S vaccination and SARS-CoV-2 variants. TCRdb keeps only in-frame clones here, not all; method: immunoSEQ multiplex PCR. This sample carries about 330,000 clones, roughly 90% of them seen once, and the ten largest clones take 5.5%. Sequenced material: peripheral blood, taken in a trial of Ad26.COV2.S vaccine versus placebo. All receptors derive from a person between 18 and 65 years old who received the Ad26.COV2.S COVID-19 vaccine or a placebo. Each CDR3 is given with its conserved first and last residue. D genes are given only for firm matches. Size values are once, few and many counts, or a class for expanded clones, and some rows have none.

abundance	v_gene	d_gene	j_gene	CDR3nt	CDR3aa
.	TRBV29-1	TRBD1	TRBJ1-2	TGCAGCGTTGACGTGGGGACAGGGGGCCGGGGCTATGGCTACACCTTC	CSVDVGTGGRGYGYTF
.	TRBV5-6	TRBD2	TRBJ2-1	TGTGCCAGCAGCTTGGGAGTCCGGGGGGGCCTCGATGAGCAGTTCTTC	CASSLGVRGGLDEQFF
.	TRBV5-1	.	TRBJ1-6	TGCGCCAGCAGCTTGAGCCGGGACACCAAGGGGCATTCACCCCTCCACTTT	CASSLSRDTKGHSPLHF
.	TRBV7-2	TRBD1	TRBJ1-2	TGTGCCAGCAGCCCAGCCGGGACAGGGGCTGACGGCTACACCTTC	CASSPAGTGADGYTF
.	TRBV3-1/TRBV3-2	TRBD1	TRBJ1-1	TGTGCCAGCAGCTCGCGACAGGGGACGAACACTGAAGCTTTCTTT	CASSSRQGTNTEAFF
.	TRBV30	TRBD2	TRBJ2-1	TGTGCCTGGAAGGGACTAGCGGGTTTTAGTGAGCAGTTCTTC	CAWKGLAGFSEQFF
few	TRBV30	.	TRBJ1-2	TGTGCCGGCGGAGGAGGAGAGTATGGCTACACCTTC	CAGGGGEYGYTF
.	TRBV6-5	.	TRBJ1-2	TGTGCCAGCAGTTACGAGGGGCTCTATGGCTACACCTTC	CASSYEGLYGYTF
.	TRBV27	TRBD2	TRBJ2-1	TGTGCCAGCAGTTCTACAGCGGGAGGGCTCGATGAGCAGTTCTTC	CASSSTAGGLDEQFF
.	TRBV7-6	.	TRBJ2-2	TGTGCCAGCAGCGGGGGGCCGGGACAACCAAACACCGGGGAGCTGTTTTTT	CASSGGPGQPNTGELFF
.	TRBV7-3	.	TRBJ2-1	TGTGCCAGCAGCTCGGCAACCTACAATGAGCAGTTCTTC	CASSSATYNEQFF
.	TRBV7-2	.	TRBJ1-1	TGTGCCAGCAGCTTATTTTCGAGGAACACTGAAGCTTTCTTT	CASSLFSRNTEAFF
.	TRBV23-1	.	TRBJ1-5	TGCGCCAGCAGTCGACCCAGTGATCAGCCCCAGCATTTT	CASSRPSDQPQHF
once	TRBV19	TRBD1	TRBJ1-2	TGTGCCAGTCTGGGGACAGGTCTAGATGGCTACACCTTC	CASLGTGLDGYTF
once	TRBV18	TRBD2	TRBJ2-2	TGTGCCAGCTCACCGACGGGGGGCACCGGGGAGCTGTTTTTT	CASSPTGGTGELFF
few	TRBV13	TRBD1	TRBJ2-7	TGTGCCAGCAGCTCACTCCAGGGGGCGACCAGCTCCTACGAGCAGTACTTC	CASSSLQGATSSYEQYF
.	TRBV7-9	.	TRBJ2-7	TGTGCCAGCAGCTTAGAGTACAGACCCTACGAGCAGTACTTC	CASSLEYRPYEQYF
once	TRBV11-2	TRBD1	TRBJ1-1	TGTGCCAGCAGCTCCCAAGGGACAGGGGACACTGAAGCTTTCTTT	CASSSQGTGDTEAFF
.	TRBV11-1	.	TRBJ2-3	TGTGCCAGCAGCTTAATCATGGACTCAGATACGCAGTATTTT	CASSLIMDSDTQYF
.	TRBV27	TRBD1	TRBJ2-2	TGTGCCAGCAGTCCCCGGGACAGGGGGCCCACGAACACCGGGGAGCTGTTTTTT	CASSPRDRGPTNTGELFF
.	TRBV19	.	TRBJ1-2	TGTGCCAGTAGTACAACTTATGGCTACACCTTC	CASSTTYGYTF
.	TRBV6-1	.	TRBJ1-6	TGTGCCAGCAAGAAGGGCCCAGATTCACCCCTCCACTTT	CASKKGPDSPLHF
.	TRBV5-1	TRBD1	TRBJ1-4	TGCGCCAGCAGCTTGGAAAGAGCAGGGGGGATTGAAAAACTGTTTTTT	CASSLERAGGIEKLFF
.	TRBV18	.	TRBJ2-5	TGTGCCAGCTCACCCCGAGAGACCCAGTACTTC	CASSPRETQYF
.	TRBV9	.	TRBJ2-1	TGTGCCAGCAGCGTCACCGGGCAGGGGCAGTTCTTC	CASSVTGQGQFF
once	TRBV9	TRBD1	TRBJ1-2	TGTGCCAGCAGCGTAGACGGAAAGGGGGGACAGGGGCTCTATGGCTACACCTTC	CASSVDGKGGQGLYGYTF
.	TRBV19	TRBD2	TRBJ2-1	TGTGCCAGTAGTATTCTAGAGACAACGGGACTAGCGGGGGGAAGCTCCTACAATGAGCAGTTCTTC	CASSILETTGLAGGSSYNEQFF
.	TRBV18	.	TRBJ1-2	TGTGCCAGCTCCGGGTTTAACTATGGCTACACCTTC	CASSGFNYGYTF
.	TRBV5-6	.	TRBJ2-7	TGTGCCAGCAGCTTTGGCCTATCCTACGAGCAGTACTTC	CASSFGLSYEQYF
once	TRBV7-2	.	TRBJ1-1	TGTGCCAGCAGCAATGACCCAGGAAGGAGCACTGAAGCTTTCTTT	CASSNDPGRSTEAFF
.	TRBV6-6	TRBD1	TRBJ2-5	TGTGCCAGCAGTTCAGGGGGCTCGGAGACCCAGTACTTC	CASSSGGSETQYF
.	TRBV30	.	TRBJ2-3	TGTGCCTGGAATGAGGGTTTGAGCACAGATACGCAGTATTTT	CAWNEGLSTDTQYF
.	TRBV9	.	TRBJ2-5	TGTGCCAGCAGCGTTCATCTGGAGGAGACCCAGTACTTC	CASSVHLEETQYF
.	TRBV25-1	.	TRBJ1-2	TGTGCCAGCAGTGAATCTACGACCCAGGGCTATGGCTACACCTTC	CASSESTTQGYGYTF
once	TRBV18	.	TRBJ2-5	TGTGCCAGCTCGGTGGCTAGCGCGGAGACCCAGTACTTC	CASSVASAETQYF
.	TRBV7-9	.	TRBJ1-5	TGTGCCAGCAGCTCCCTGGGGGCCCTCAATCAGCCCCAGCATTTT	CASSSLGALNQPQHF
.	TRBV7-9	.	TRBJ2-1	TGTGCCAGCAGCTGGGGGATACATGAGCAGTTCTTC	CASSWGIHEQFF
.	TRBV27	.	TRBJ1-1	TGTGCCAGCAGTTTCCTGTTGGGCACTGAAGCTTTCTTT	CASSFLLGTEAFF
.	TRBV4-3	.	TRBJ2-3	TGCGCCAGCAGCCGGACGTGGGGGCGGCTCCTCCCACCAGATACGCAGTATTTT	CASSRTWGRLLPPDTQYF
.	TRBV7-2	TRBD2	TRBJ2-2	TGTGCCAGCAGCCCCGGGACTAGCGGGGGGGCGGGTACCGGGGAGCTGTTTTTT	CASSPGTSGGAGTGELFF
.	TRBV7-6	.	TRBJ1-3	TGTGCCAGCAGCTTATCCCCCCCCACCACGTGGGGTTCTGGAAACACCATATATTTT	CASSLSPPTTWGSGNTIYF
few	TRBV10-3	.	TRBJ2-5	TGTGCCATCAGTGAGTTGGTTGAGACCCAGTACTTC	CAISELVETQYF
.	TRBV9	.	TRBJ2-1	TGTGCCAGCGTACCTCCCTCGGGACTCCGATACAATGAGCAGTTCTTC	CASVPPSGLRYNEQFF
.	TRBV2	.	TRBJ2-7	TGTGCCAGCAGTGAACGGCAGCCCGAGCAGTACTTC	CASSERQPEQYF
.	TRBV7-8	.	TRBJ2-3	TGTGCCAGCAGCTTCGGCTCCCTTGGGACAGATACGCAGTATTTT	CASSFGSLGTDTQYF
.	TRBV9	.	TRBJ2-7	TGTGCCAGCAGCGTAGAAACAGGTAAAAACTACGAGCAGTACTTC	CASSVETGKNYEQYF
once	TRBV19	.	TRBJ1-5	TGTGCCAGTAGTACAGACAAATATCAGCCCCAGCATTTT	CASSTDKYQPQHF
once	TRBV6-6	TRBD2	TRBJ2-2	TGTGCCAGCAGTCTCACCGGGACTAGCGGGGCGGACACCGGGGAGCTGTTTTTT	CASSLTGTSGADTGELFF
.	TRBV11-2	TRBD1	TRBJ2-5	TGTGCCAGCAGCTTGACCGCACGACAGGGGCAAGAGACCCAGTACTTC	CASSLTARQGQETQYF
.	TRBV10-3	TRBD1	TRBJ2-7	TGTGCCATCAGACAGGGGGCGAAAAGCGAGCAGTACTTC	CAIRQGAKSEQYF
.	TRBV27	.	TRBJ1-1	TGTGCCAGCAGTTTCCTAGAGAACACTGAAGCTTTCTTT	CASSFLENTEAFF
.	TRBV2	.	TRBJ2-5	TGTGCCAGCAGTGAAGTAGGGGAACAAGAGACCCAGTACTTC	CASSEVGEQETQYF
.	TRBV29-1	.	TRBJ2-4	TGCAGCGTTGTCATGGGGGACATTCAGTACTTC	CSVVMGDIQYF